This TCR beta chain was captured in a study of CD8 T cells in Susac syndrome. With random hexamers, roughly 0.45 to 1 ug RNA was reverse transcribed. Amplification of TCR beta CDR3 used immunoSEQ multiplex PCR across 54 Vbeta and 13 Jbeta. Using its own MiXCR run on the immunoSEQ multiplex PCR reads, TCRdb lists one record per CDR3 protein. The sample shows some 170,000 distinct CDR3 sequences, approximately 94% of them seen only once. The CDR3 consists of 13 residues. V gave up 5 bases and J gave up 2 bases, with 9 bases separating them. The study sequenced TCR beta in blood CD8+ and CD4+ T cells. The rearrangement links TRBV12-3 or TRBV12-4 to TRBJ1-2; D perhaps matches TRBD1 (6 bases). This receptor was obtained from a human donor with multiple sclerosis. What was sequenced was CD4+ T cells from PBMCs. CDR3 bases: TGTGCCAGCAGTCGACAGGAAAACTATGGCTACACCTTC. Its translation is CASSRQENYGYTF.